The entry below describes one T cell receptor (beta chain). These data come from a study of blood T cell repertoires in COVID-19. The wider study: Spain, Italy and the United States supplied samples that represented acute and convalescent COVID-19. PBMCs, B-cell-depleted T cells, or T cells were the source of the cDNA or gDNA that made up the material.

Two consecutive negative NP/OP PCR tests, clearance, or resolved symptoms defined Cohort 3 recovery. Some clones are missing from TCRdb's copy, which holds only in-frame ones; the method was immunoSEQ multiplex PCR. The data show more than 400,000 clones, with around 91% seen just once and 0.6% to 0.7% held by the top ten. Trimming cost V 1 base and J 9 bases; bases outside gene matches: 13. The CDR3 is 16 residues long. Germline V gene sequence: CDR1 SGHTA, CDR2 FQGTGA. Source material: PBMCs or T cells enriched from blood (not recorded which). The receptor's source is a man aged 18 to 35 who had recovered from COVID-19. This chain uses TRBV7-3 with TRBJ1-1; 8 bases line up with TRBD1. The CDR3 here is CASSLSSVRTGSKAFF. The CDR3 coding sequence is TGTGCCAGCAGCTTAAGCAGCGTGAGGACAGGGTCGAAAGCTTTCTTT.